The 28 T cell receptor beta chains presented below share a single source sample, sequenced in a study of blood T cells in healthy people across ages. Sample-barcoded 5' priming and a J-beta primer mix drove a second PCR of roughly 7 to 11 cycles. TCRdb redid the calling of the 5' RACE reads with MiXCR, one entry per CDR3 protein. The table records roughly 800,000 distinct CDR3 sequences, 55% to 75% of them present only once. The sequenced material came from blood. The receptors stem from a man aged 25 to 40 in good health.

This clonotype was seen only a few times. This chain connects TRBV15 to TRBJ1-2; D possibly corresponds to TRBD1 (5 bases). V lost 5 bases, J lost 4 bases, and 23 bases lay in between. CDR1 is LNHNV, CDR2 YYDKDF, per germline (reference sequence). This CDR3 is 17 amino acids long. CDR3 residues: CATSPRRGVSSFYGYTF. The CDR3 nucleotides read TGTGCCACCAGCCCACGTAGGGGAGTGTCCTCCTTCTATGGCTACACCTTC.

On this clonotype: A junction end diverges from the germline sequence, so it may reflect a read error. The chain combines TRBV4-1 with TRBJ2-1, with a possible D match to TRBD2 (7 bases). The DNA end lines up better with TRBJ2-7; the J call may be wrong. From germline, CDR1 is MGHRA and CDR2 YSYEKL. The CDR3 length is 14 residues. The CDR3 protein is CASGRGANYNEQYF. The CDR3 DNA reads TGTGCATCCGGACGGGGGGCCAACTACAATGAGCAGTACTTC.

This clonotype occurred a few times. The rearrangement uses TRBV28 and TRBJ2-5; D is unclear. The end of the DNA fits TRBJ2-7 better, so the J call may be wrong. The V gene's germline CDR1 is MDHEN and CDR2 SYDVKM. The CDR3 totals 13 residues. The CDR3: CASSWRLRDEQYF. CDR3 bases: TGTGCCAGCAGTTGGCGCTTGCGCGACGAGCAGTACTTC.

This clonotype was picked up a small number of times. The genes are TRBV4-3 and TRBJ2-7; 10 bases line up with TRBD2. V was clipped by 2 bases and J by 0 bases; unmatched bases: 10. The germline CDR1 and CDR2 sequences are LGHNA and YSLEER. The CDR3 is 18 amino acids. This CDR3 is CASSQHRKLAGYSYEQYF. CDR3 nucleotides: TGCGCCAGCAGCCAACATCGAAAACTAGCGGGATACTCCTACGAGCAGTACTTC.

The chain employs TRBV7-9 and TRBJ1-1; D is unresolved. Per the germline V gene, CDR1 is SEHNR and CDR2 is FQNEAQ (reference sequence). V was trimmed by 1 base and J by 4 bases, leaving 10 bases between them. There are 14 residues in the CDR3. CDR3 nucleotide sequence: TGTGCCAGCAGCTTAGATTTAGCGGGCACTGAAGCTTTCTTT. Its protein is CASSLDLAGTEAFF.

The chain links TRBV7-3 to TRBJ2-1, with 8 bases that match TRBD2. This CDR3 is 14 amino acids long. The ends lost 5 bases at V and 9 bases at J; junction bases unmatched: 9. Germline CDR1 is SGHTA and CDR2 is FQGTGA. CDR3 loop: CASSNGGGSLEQFF. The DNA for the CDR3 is TGTGCCAGCAGCAACGGGGGGGGGTCTCTTGAGCAGTTCTTC.

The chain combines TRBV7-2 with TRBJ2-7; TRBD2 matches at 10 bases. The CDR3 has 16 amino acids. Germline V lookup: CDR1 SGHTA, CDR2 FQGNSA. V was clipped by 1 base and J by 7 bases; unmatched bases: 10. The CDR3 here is CASSLDGTSAYNEQYF. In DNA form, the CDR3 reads TGTGCCAGCAGCTTAGATGGGACTAGCGCTTACAATGAGCAGTACTTC. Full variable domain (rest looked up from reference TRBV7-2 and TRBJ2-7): GAGVSQSPSNKVTEKGKDVELRCDPISGHTALYWYRQSLGQGLEFLIYFQGNSAPDKSGLPSDRFSAERTGGSVSTLTIQRTQQEDSAVYLCASSLDGTSAYNEQYFGPGTRLTVT.

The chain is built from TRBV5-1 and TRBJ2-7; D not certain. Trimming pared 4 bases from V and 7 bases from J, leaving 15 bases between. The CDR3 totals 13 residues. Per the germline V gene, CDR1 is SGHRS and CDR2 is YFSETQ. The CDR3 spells CASSDQITTEQYF. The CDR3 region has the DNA TGCGCCAGCAGCGACCAGATTACGACGGAGCAGTACTTC.

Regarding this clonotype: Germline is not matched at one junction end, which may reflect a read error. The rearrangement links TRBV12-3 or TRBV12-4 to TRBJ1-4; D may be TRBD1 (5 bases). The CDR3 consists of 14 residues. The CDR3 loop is CASSFQGPDEELFF. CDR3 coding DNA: TGTGCCAGCAGTTTTCAGGGTCCGGATGAAGAACTGTTTTTT.

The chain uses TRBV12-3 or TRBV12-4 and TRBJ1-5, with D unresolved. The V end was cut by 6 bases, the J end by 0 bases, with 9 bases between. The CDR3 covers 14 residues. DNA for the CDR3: TGTGCCAGCAGAAACACCGATAGCAATCAGCCCCAGCATTTT. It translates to CASRNTDSNQPQHF.

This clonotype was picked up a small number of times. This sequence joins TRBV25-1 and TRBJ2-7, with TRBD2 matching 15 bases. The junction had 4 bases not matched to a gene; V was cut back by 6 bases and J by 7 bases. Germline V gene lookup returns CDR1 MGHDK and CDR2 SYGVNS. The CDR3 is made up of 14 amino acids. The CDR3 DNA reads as TGTGCCAGCAGGGGGACTAGCGGGAGGCATGAGCAGTACTTC. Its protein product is CASRGTSGRHEQYF.

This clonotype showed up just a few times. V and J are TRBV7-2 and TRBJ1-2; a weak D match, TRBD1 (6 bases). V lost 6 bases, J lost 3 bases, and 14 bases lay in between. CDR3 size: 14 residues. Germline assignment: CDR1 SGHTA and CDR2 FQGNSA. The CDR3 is CASSRSDRDYGYTF. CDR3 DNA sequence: TGTGCCAGCAGTCGTTCGGACAGAGACTATGGCTACACCTTC.

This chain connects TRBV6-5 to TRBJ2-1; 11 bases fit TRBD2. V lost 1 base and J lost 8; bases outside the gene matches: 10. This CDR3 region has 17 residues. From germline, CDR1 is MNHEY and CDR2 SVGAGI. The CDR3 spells CASSYFGLAGGGDEQFF. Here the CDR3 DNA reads TGTGCCAGCAGTTACTTTGGGCTAGCGGGAGGTGGCGATGAGCAGTTCTTC.

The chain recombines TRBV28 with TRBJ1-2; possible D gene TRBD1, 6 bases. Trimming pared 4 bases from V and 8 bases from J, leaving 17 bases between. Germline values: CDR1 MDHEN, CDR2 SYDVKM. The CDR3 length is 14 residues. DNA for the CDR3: TGTGCCAGCAGTTCCCCAGACAGGCCCCGCGGCTACACCTTC. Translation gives CASSSPDRPRGYTF.

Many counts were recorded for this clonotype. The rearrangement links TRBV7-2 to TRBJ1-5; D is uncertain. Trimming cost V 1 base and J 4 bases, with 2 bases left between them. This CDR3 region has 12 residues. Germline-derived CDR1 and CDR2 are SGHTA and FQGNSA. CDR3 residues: CASSLGNQPQHF. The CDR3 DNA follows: TGTGCCAGCAGCTTAGGGAATCAGCCCCAGCATTTT.

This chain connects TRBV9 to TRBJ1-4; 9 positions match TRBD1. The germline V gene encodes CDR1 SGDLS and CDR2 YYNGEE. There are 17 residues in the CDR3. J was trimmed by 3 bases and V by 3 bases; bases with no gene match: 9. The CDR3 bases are TGTGCCAGCAGCGCTCTGGGACAGGGACTTCCTAATGAAAAACTGTTTTTT. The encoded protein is CASSALGQGLPNEKLFF. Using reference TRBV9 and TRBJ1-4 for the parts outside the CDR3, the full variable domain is DSGVTQTPKHLITATGQRVTLRCSPRSGDLSVYWYQQSLDQGLQFLIQYYNGEERAKGNILERFSAQQFPDLHSELNLSSLELGDSALYFCASSALGQGLPNEKLFFGSGTQLSVL.

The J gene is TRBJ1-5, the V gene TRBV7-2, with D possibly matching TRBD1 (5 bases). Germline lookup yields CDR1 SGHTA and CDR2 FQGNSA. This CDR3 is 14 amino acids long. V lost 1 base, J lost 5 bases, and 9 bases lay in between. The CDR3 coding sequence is TGTGCCAGCAGCTTAGTGCAGGGATATCAGCCCCAGCATTTT. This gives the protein CASSLVQGYQPQHF.

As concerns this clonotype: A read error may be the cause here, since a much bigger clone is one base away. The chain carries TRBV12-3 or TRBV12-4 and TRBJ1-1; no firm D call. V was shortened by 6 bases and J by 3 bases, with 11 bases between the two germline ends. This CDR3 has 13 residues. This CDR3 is CASRSNRHTEAFF. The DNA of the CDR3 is TGTGCCAGCAGGTCCAACCGACACACTGAAGCTTTCTTT.

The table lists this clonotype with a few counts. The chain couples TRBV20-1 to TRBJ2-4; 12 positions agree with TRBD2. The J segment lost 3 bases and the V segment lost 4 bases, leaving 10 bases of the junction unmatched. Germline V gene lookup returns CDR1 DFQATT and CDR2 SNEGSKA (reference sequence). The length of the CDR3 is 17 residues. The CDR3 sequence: CSAIKLAGGGVKNIQYF. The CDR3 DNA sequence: TGCAGTGCTATTAAACTAGCGGGAGGTGGAGTCAAAAACATTCAGTACTTC.

The CDR3 DNA sequence: TGCAGCGTTGGGGCGGGAGGCGGCACTGAAGCTTTCTTT. Translating gives CSVGAGGGTEAFF. The chain couples TRBV29-1 to TRBJ1-1; D call uncertain. V lost 4 bases to trimming and J lost 4 bases, with 13 bases between them. CDR3 length equals 13 residues. CDR1 is SQVTM and CDR2 is ANQGSEA in the germline V gene.

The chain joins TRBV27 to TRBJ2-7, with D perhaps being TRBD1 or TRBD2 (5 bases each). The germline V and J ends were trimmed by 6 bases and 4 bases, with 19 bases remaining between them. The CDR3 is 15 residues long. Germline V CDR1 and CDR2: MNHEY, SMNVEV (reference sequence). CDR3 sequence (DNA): TGTGCCAGCAGCCCCCGGGTGGGGGTCGGGTACGAGCAGTACTTC. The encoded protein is CASSPRVGVGYEQYF.

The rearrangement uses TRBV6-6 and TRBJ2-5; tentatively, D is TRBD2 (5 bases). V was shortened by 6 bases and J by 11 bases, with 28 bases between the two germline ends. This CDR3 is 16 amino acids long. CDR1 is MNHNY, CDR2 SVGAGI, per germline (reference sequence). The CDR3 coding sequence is TGTGCCAGCAGCCCCCCCGGGGAGCGGATCCAGGATGAGCAGTACTTC. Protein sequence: CASSPPGERIQDEQYF.

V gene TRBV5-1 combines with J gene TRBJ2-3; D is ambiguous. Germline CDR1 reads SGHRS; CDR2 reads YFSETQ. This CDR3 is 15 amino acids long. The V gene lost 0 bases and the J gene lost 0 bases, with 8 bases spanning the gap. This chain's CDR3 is CASSLVLGSTDTQYF. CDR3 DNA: TGCGCCAGCAGCTTGGTCTTGGGTAGCACAGATACGCAGTATTTT. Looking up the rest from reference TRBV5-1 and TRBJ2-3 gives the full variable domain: KAGVTQTPRYLIKTRGQQVTLSCSPISGHRSVSWYQQTPGQGLQFLFEYFSETQRNKGNFPGRFSGRQFSNSRSEMNVSTLELGDSALYLCASSLVLGSTDTQYFGPGTRLTVL.

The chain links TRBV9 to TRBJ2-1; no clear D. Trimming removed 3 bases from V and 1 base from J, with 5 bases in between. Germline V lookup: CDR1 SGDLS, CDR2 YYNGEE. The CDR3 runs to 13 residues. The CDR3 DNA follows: TGTGCCAGCAGCGATGGGTCCTACAATGAGCAGTTCTTC. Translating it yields CASSDGSYNEQFF.

The DNA of the CDR3 is TGCGCCAGCACTAGCGGGAGAGGCTCCTACAATGAGCAGTTCTTC. The encoded protein is CASTSGRGSYNEQFF. The V call is TRBV5-1, the J call TRBJ2-1, with 10 bases lining up with TRBD2. V dropped 6 bases and J dropped 0; count of bases not matched to a gene: 3. This CDR3 region has 15 residues. The V gene's germline CDR1 is SGHRS and CDR2 YFSETQ.

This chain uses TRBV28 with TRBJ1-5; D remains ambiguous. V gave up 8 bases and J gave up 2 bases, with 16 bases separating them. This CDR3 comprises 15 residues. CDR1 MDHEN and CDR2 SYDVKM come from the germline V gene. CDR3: CASGTEQRGNQPQHF. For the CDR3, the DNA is TGTGCCAGCGGAACAGAGCAGCGTGGCAATCAGCCCCAGCATTTT.

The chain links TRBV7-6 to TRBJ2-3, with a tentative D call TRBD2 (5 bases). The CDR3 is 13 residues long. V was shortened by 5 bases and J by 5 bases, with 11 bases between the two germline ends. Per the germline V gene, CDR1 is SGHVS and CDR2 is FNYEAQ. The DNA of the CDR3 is TGTGCCAGCAGCGTAAGCGGTAGAGATACGCAGTATTTT. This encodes CASSVSGRDTQYF. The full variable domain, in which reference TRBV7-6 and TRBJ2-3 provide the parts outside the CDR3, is GAGVSQSPRYKVTKRGQDVALRCDPISGHVSLYWYRQALGQGPEFLTYFNYEAQQDKSGLPNDRFSAERPEGSISTLTIQRTEQRDSAMYRCASSVSGRDTQYFGPGTRLTVL.

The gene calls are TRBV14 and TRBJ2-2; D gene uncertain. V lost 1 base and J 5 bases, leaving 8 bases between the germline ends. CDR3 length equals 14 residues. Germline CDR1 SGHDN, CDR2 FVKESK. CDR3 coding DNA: TGTGCCAGCAGCCAAGTTTACGGGACCGGGGAGCTGTTTTTT. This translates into CASSQVYGTGELFF.